The present TCR beta chain was sequenced within a study of blood T cells in healthy people across ages. Regarding the study as a whole: Higher diversity, along with more naive CD4+ cells, distinguished long-lived donors from aged donors. In older individuals, TCR beta diversity per million T cells was lower, falling roughly linearly with age.

Every sample yielded at least 6 million isolated PBMCs. Then a second PCR, running about 6 to 12 cycles, was carried out with a sample-barcoded 5' primer and a J-beta primer mix. Via MiXCR, TCRdb re-called the 5' RACE reads, giving one row per CDR3 protein. This table has about 720,000 distinct CDR3 sequences, about 20% appearing once. Germline V gives CDR1 SGHAT, CDR2 FQNNGV. The CDR3 has 14 amino acids. Germline trimming cut 5 bases from V and 0 bases from J; bases unmatched to any gene: 3. Concerning this clonotype itself: Its antigen is currently unknown.

The specimen sequenced was blood. This rearrangement joins TRBV11-2 to TRBJ2-5; 7 bases match TRBD2. The source of this sequence is a man aged 65 to 85 in good health. In DNA form, the CDR3 reads TGTGCCAGCAGCGGGGGGGACTACCAAGAGACCCAGTACTTC. The encoded protein is CASSGGDYQETQYF.